A selection of T cell receptor beta chains follows, all from one sample in a study of blood T cells in healthy people across ages. TCRdb called the 5' RACE reads again in MiXCR, with one record for every CDR3 protein. The table records about 280,000 distinct CDR3 sequences, around 30% of them present only once. The sample consisted of blood. These receptors were obtained from a woman aged 65 to 85 in good health. Both conserved end residues are trimmed from each CDR3.

V gene,J gene,CDR3 protein
TRBV3-1,TRBJ2-3,ASSRRTSGTTDTQY
TRBV2,NA,ASGGGRGNEQF
TRBV6-2/TRBV6-3,TRBJ1-1,ASSLGRMNPEAF
TRBV5-1,TRBJ2-1,ASSAGQEYNEQF
TRBV3-1,NA,ASSQRAGHNYEQY
TRBV6-2/TRBV6-3,TRBJ1-1,ASSSIGTGGTEAF
TRBV11-2,TRBJ2-6,ASNRGAPGANVLT
TRBV7-6,TRBJ1-4,ASSQATGANEKLF
TRBV20-1,TRBJ2-5,SARDPGQETQY
TRBV28,NA,ASRGTSYEQY
TRBV9,TRBJ1-6,ASSVEESISPLH
TRBV7-9,TRBJ2-2,ASSLDNYLVGELF
TRBV20-1,TRBJ1-6,SASGGGSYNSPLH
TRBV18,TRBJ1-4,ASSRSSPAATNEKLF
TRBV20-1,TRBJ2-1,SAKPPGTSAYNEQF
TRBV7-2,TRBJ1-1,ASSLRGANTEAF
TRBV6-6,TRBJ2-1,ASSSPGGEQF
TRBV5-1,TRBJ2-5,ARGGEIQY
TRBV5-6,TRBJ2-6,ASSLGASGVNVLT
TRBV28,TRBJ1-6,ASSRGGPGSPLH
TRBV7-8,TRBJ1-1,ASSKRDRQGNTEAF
TRBV7-9,TRBJ2-3,ASSQRADTQY
TRBV6-5,TRBJ1-2,ASSYVGRGGYT
TRBV28,TRBJ1-1,ASRPGHQVVTEAF
TRBV15,TRBJ2-3,ATNLFSGGFTDTQY
TRBV6-6,NA,ASSYSTVYEQY
TRBV7-2,TRBJ2-7,ASSLGGGYEQY
TRBV3-1,TRBJ2-7,ASSQGGAGYEQY
TRBV10-3,TRBJ2-4,AISESEGTGLDIQY
TRBV20-1,TRBJ2-4,SSRDRDNAKNIQY
TRBV7-2,TRBJ2-1,ASAPPGLANNEQF
TRBV9,TRBJ2-3,ASKRDSSTDTQY
TRBV4-2,TRBJ2-1,ASSQDPRRPQGQF
TRBV20-1,TRBJ2-5,SARRGGVGSQETQY
TRBV5-1,TRBJ1-2,ASSGQGSYGYT
TRBV29-1,TRBJ2-3,SVGNARSTDTQY
TRBV6-2/TRBV6-3,TRBJ2-1,ASSYSKLAVYEQF
TRBV5-1,TRBJ2-7,ASSLPGTPAYEQY
TRBV7-6,TRBJ2-3,ASSPRTGATDTQY
TRBV5-6,TRBJ2-7,ASSFGGFTGYEQY
TRBV11-2,TRBJ2-1,ASSKTSGSNEQF
TRBV7-8,TRBJ2-7,ASSLTYRQGTQSYEQY
TRBV7-3,TRBJ2-5,ASSLMPSETQY
TRBV4-1,TRBJ2-5,ASSQDNGGRLETQY
TRBV28,TRBJ2-1,ASGQGRSYNEQF
TRBV6-5,TRBJ2-5,ASSYSLGGQRTEETQY
TRBV20-1,TRBJ1-4,SASSTANEKLF
TRBV29-1,TRBJ2-3,SGTNREGTDTQY
TRBV6-2/TRBV6-3,TRBJ1-6,ASRGDRVDNSPLH
TRBV29-1,TRBJ1-5,SVPTPSGPGSHQPQH
TRBV19,TRBJ1-5,ASSIAIQGSNQPQH
TRBV7-6,TRBJ1-1,ASMRVLNTEAF